These 5 T cell receptor beta chains were all obtained from the same sample, sequenced in a study of blood T cells in healthy people across ages. PCR was performed a second time for about 7 to 11 cycles using a sample-barcoded 5' primer and a J-beta primer mix. TCRdb re-derived calls from the 5' RACE reads in MiXCR, one entry per CDR3 protein. Among about 1.5 million distinct CDR3 sequences, about 43% were seen once, and the ten largest hold approximately 7.9%. The specimen was blood. These receptors originate from a woman in her late teens or twenties in good health.

To note about this clonotype: It is likely a read error, because the conserved phenylalanine at the end of the CDR3 is missing. This chain uses TRBV4-1 with TRBJ2-1, with a weak D call TRBD2 (6 bases). The germline CDR1 and CDR2 sequences are MGHRA and YSYEKL. The CDR3 has 14 amino acids. V was clipped by 4 bases and J by 5 bases, with 12 bases between them. The CDR3 DNA follows: TGCGCCAGCAGCCTCCGGGACTTCAACAATGAGCAGTTCATC. Translated: CASSLRDFNNEQFI.

The chain couples TRBV5-1 to TRBJ2-6, with TRBD1 as a possible D gene (5 bases). CDR1 SGHRS and CDR2 YFSETQ come from the germline V gene. This CDR3 comprises 18 residues. Trimming shortened V by 1 base and J by 0 bases, and 14 bases separated the two germline ends. The DNA for the CDR3 is TGCGCCAGCAGCTTGAACATCGACAGTGGCTCTGGGGCCAACGTCCTGACTTTC. This translates into CASSLNIDSGSGANVLTF.

Comments on this clonotype: A junction end diverges from the germline sequence, so it may reflect a read error. V usage is TRBV5-1 and J usage is TRBJ2-3, with no clear D. Germline V gives CDR1 SGHRS, CDR2 YFSETQ. The CDR3 length is 13 residues. CDR3 DNA: TGCGCCAGCAACTTGGATGGTGCAGATACGCAGTATTTT. It codes for CASNLDGADTQYF.

This clonotype was seen a handful of times. V usage is TRBV11-2 and J usage is TRBJ2-6, with 8 bases aligning to TRBD2. CDR1 is SGHAT, CDR2 FQNNGV, per germline. CDR3 length: 21 amino acids. V shed 6 bases and J 1 base; nucleotides not matched to a gene: 20. In DNA form, the CDR3 reads TGTGCCAGCAGTCCACTTAGATTTCTAGCGGGCGCCGCATCTGGGGCCAACGTCCTGACTTTC. This encodes CASSPLRFLAGAASGANVLTF.

V gene TRBV7-6 combines with J gene TRBJ1-1; a weak D match, TRBD1 (6 bases). This CDR3 is 14 amino acids long. The ends were cut back, 5 bases at V and 5 bases at J, with 15 bases in the middle. CDR1 is SGHVS and CDR2 is FNYEAQ in the germline V gene. CDR3 nucleotide sequence: TGTGCCAGCAGCGCAAGCAGGGGAGGTACTGAAGCTTTCTTT. Translated, it gives CASSASRGGTEAFF.